Shown below are 26 T cell receptor beta chains from a single sample sequenced in a study of cytomegalovirus exposure and HLA in healthy donors. The study ran its PCR with 60 Vbeta and 13 Jbeta primers. Here immunoSEQ multiplex PCR was the method, and the copy in TCRdb shows in-frame clones only, minus some. This table has 200,000 to 250,000 clones, 75% to 85% appearing once. The sequenced sample was PBMCs. The source of these receptors is a woman aged 60-75 years in good health and CMV-seropositive.

The rearrangement joins TRBV28 to TRBJ1-1, with D uncertain. V lost 7 bases to trimming and J lost 3 bases, with 18 bases between them. The CDR3 contains 15 residues. In germline, CDR1 is MDHEN, CDR2 SYDVKM. CDR3 coding DNA: TGTGCCAGCACCCAATATGGCCGACGGGACACTGAAGCTTTCTTT. This codes for CASTQYGRRDTEAFF.

V gene TRBV2 combines with J gene TRBJ1-4; 9 bases agree with TRBD1. J was trimmed by 6 bases and V by 10 bases; bases with no gene match: 9. CDR1 is SNHLY and CDR2 is FYNNEI in the germline V gene. The CDR3 runs 14 residues. CDR3 nucleotide sequence: TGTGCCACTACGCGGGACAGGGTGGATGAAAAACTGTTTTTT. The encoded protein is CATTRDRVDEKLFF.

The chain couples TRBV28 to TRBJ2-1, with 7 bases identical to TRBD2. The V and J ends lost 2 bases and 5 bases, in that order; junction bases with no gene match: 6. Germline CDR1 is MDHEN and CDR2 is SYDVKM. This CDR3 comprises 15 residues. CDR3 bases: TGTGCCAGCAGTTTACTAGCGGAGCAAAACAATGAGCAGTTCTTC. This codes for CASSLLAEQNNEQFF.

In its sample, this clone was seen once. V is TRBV6-1 and J is TRBJ1-3, with D uncertain. Germline CDR1 is MNHNS and CDR2 is SASEGT. Trimming removed 6 bases from V and 2 bases from J, with 8 bases in between. The CDR3 runs to 13 residues. The CDR3 nucleotides read TGTGCCAGCAGCGAGTTGGCTGGAAACACCATATATTTT. It encodes CASSELAGNTIYF.

The rearrangement uses TRBV5-4 and TRBJ1-2, with D unclear. Trimming removed 5 bases from V and 4 bases from J, with 15 bases in between. The CDR3 runs 14 residues. The germline V gene encodes CDR1 SGHNT and CDR2 YYREEE (reference sequence). The CDR3, as DNA: TGTGCCAGCAGTCTCAACGGGGATCTCTATGGCTACACCTTC. This codes for CASSLNGDLYGYTF.

This chain connects TRBV7-8 to TRBJ2-3, with 11 bases identical to TRBD2. CDR1 is SGHVS and CDR2 is FQNEAQ in the germline V gene. This CDR3 is built from 16 residues. J gave up 6 bases and V 3 bases, and 8 bases lay outside the gene matches. Here the CDR3 reads CASSFTSGSGTDTQYF. As DNA, the CDR3 is TGTGCCAGCAGCTTTACTAGCGGGAGTGGGACGGATACGCAGTATTTT.

The chain is built from TRBV23-1 and TRBJ2-2, with 8 bases matching TRBD1. TRBV23-1 has ORF status, its function being uncertain. The V gene end was trimmed by 6 bases and the J gene end by 4 bases; junction bases not matched to a gene: 7. The CDR3 is made up of 15 amino acids. CDR3: CASRRRQGSTGELFF. CDR3 nucleotide sequence: TGCGCCAGCAGACGTCGACAGGGGAGCACCGGGGAGCTGTTTTTT.

V and J are TRBV15 and TRBJ1-2; 8 positions agree with TRBD1. This CDR3 contains 14 residues. Losses at the gene ends were 10 bases for V and 5 bases for J; bases not matched to a gene: 12. Per germline, CDR1 LNHNV and CDR2 YYDKDF (reference sequence). This CDR3 reads CASSPPGGPYGYTF. CDR3 nucleotides: TGTGCCAGTAGCCCCCCAGGGGGCCCTTATGGCTACACCTTC. Variable domain in full (rest from reference TRBV15 and TRBJ1-2): DAMVIQNPRYQVTQFGKPVTLSCSQTLNHNVMYWYQQKSSQAPKLLFHYYDKDFNNEADTPDNFQSRRPNTSFCFLDIRSPGLGDTAMYLCASSPPGGPYGYTFGSGTRLTVV.

The chain combines TRBV6-1 with TRBJ2-5; 13 bases line up with TRBD2. V lost 6 bases to trimming and J lost 5 bases; unmatched junction nucleotides: 6. From germline, CDR1 is MNHNS and CDR2 SASEGT. CDR3 length: 15 residues. The CDR3 spells CASRRTSGSRETQYF. CDR3 nucleotides: TGTGCCAGCAGAAGGACTAGCGGGAGCAGGGAGACCCAGTACTTC.

V usage is TRBV2 and J usage is TRBJ2-7; D gene unclear. The CDR3 runs to 14 residues. Germline V gene data show CDR1 as SNHLY and CDR2 as FYNNEI. V lost 4 bases and J 1 base, leaving 11 bases between the germline ends. The CDR3 sequence: CASSGGDSSYEQYF. The CDR3 coding sequence is TGTGCCAGCAGTGGCGGAGACTCTTCCTACGAGCAGTACTTC.

The chain recombines TRBV9 with TRBJ2-7; 10 bases fit TRBD2. CDR1 is SGDLS and CDR2 is YYNGEE in the germline V gene. The length of the CDR3 is 15 residues. V lost 0 bases and J lost 3; bases outside the gene matches: 3. The CDR3 DNA is TGTGCCAGCAGCGTAGGCTGGACTAGCGGCTACGAGCAGTACTTC. The encoded protein is CASSVGWTSGYEQYF.

The V and J genes are TRBV5-1 and TRBJ2-1; D is ambiguous. Germline V gene sequence: CDR1 SGHRS, CDR2 YFSETQ. Trimming removed 0 bases from V and 7 bases from J, with 8 bases in between. This CDR3 is built from 13 residues. The CDR3 region is CASSLAPLNEQFF. For the CDR3, the DNA is TGCGCCAGCAGCTTGGCCCCGCTAAATGAGCAGTTCTTC.

This clone was seen once. Sequence at one end of the junction differs from germline and may be a read error. This chain joins TRBV18 and TRBJ1-2; D call uncertain. This CDR3 is built from 12 residues. Looked up from germline, CDR1 is KGHSH and CDR2 is LQKENI. CDR3 sequence reads: CASSRPPGRPAF. As DNA, the CDR3 is TGTGCCAGCTCACGACCTCCTGGGCGACCGGCCTTC.

The V gene is TRBV2, the J gene TRBJ1-2; D is uncertain. V gave up 4 bases and J gave up 8 bases, with 17 bases separating them. This CDR3 spans 14 amino acids. Germline-derived CDR1 and CDR2 are SNHLY and FYNNEI. CDR3 in amino acids: CASSVSGENGGYTF. In DNA, the CDR3 is TGTGCCAGCAGTGTGTCAGGCGAGAATGGCGGCTACACCTTC.

V gene TRBV27 combines with J gene TRBJ2-5, with 7 bases that match TRBD1. The closer fit of TRBJ2-7 to the DNA end suggests the J call may be wrong. This CDR3 has 16 residues. The germline V gene encodes CDR1 MNHEY and CDR2 SMNVEV (reference sequence). The CDR3 coding sequence is TGTGCCAGCAGTTTATCGGGGCCAGGGGGCTCCTACGAGCAGTACTTC. It is translated as CASSLSGPGGSYEQYF.

This chain joins TRBV19 and TRBJ2-6, with a tentative D call TRBD1 (5 bases). CDR1 is LNHDA, CDR2 SQIVND, per germline (reference sequence). The length of the CDR3 is 15 residues. Trimming shortened V by 7 bases and J by 2 bases, and 12 bases separated the two germline ends. The CDR3: CASTQGWAGANVLTF. The CDR3 DNA reads as TGTGCCAGTACCCAGGGTTGGGCTGGGGCCAACGTCCTGACTTTC.

This clone appeared a single time. The rearrangement joins TRBV6-5 to TRBJ2-3; weak D call: TRBD1 (5 bases). Germline V gene sequence: CDR1 MNHEY, CDR2 SVGAGI. The ends were cut back, 3 bases at V and 0 bases at J, with 13 bases in the middle. The CDR3 is 16 amino acids. CDR3: CASSYWQGRSTDTQYF. DNA of the CDR3: TGTGCCAGCAGTTATTGGCAGGGAAGGAGCACAGATACGCAGTATTTT.

This clone was seen a few times. The V gene is TRBV27, the J gene TRBJ1-1, with TRBD1 matching 7 bases. V trimming: 5 bases; J trimming: 5 bases; junction bases outside the gene matches: 17. Germline V gives CDR1 MNHEY, CDR2 SMNVEV (reference sequence). The CDR3 is made up of 17 amino acids. In nucleotides, the CDR3 is TGTGCCAGCAGTCCCCGGACAGGAGGGGTCGTAAGGACTGAAGCTTTCTTT. Protein: CASSPRTGGVVRTEAFF.

The chain links TRBV6-5 to TRBJ1-6; no reliable D call. The CDR3 spans 14 residues. Germline values: CDR1 MNHEY, CDR2 SVGAGI. V lost 8 bases and J lost 13, with 21 bases in between. DNA for the CDR3: TGTGCCAGCCAGTTGGGAGTTTTCCTTCCCCCCCTCCACTTT. Amino acids: CASQLGVFLPPLHF.

This clone was picked up one time. The gene calls are TRBV18 and TRBJ2-7, with a tentative D call TRBD2 (5 bases). V dropped 1 base and J dropped 3 bases, with 10 bases sitting between them. CDR1 is KGHSH, CDR2 LQKENI, per germline. The CDR3 spans 14 residues. Written as DNA, the CDR3 is TGTGCCAGCTCACCACGGGCGGGCCTCTACGAGCAGTACTTC. This encodes CASSPRAGLYEQYF.

The CDR3 coding sequence is TGTGCCAGTACTACAACAGGGGGCACTGAAGCTTTCTTT. Protein sequence: CASTTTGGTEAFF. The J gene is TRBJ1-1, the V gene TRBV19; 8 bases are shared with TRBD1. V lost 7 bases to trimming and J lost 4 bases; unmatched junction nucleotides: 5. The CDR3 has 13 amino acids. Looked up from germline, CDR1 is LNHDA and CDR2 is SQIVND (reference sequence).

This clone has only a few counts. This rearrangement joins TRBV5-5 to TRBJ1-1, with D perhaps matching TRBD1 (6 bases). CDR3 length equals 11 residues. The germline V and J ends were trimmed by 4 bases and 8 bases, with 9 bases remaining between them. CDR1 is SGHKS, CDR2 YYEKEE, per germline (reference sequence). The CDR3 sequence is CASSNRDEAFF. For the CDR3, the DNA is TGTGCCAGCAGCAACAGGGACGAAGCTTTCTTT.

V is TRBV27 and J is TRBJ2-7, with D hard to call. The germline CDR1 and CDR2 sequences are MNHEY and SMNVEV (reference sequence). The CDR3 is 13 residues long. V was trimmed by 3 bases and J by 4 bases, leaving 10 bases between them. CDR3: CASSFGSPYEQYF. The CDR3 nucleotides are TGTGCCAGCAGTTTTGGTAGCCCATACGAGCAGTACTTC.

In DNA, the CDR3 is TGTGCCAGTAGTATCGGGGACAGGGTAAGCGAGCAGTACTTC. This sequence encodes CASSIGDRVSEQYF. V usage is TRBV19 and J usage is TRBJ2-7; TRBD1 aligns across 9 bases. J lost 6 bases, V lost 3 bases, and 6 bases had no gene match. The CDR3 is 14 residues long. The germline gives CDR1 LNHDA, CDR2 SQIVND (reference sequence).

This clone turned up a few times. The chain links TRBV4-1 to TRBJ2-1; 12 nucleotides match TRBD2. The V and J ends lost 4 bases and 6 bases, in that order; junction bases with no gene match: 4. Germline values: CDR1 MGHRA, CDR2 YSYEKL. The CDR3 spans 15 residues. The CDR3 nucleotides read TGCGCCAGCAGCCCGGGACTAGCGGGCCTCAATGAGCAGTTCTTC. It translates to CASSPGLAGLNEQFF.

The chain links TRBV28 to TRBJ2-1; the D is unclear. Germline-derived CDR1 and CDR2 are MDHEN and SYDVKM. V was cut by 3 bases and J by 0 bases, with 9 bases left in between. This CDR3 is built from 15 residues. CDR3 region: CASSFRLTSYNEQFF. The DNA for the CDR3 is TGTGCCAGCAGTTTCCGACTGACCTCCTACAATGAGCAGTTCTTC.